These T cell receptor beta chains were read from a single sample in a study of shared clonotypes between healthy human individuals. Libraries were prepared by immunoSEQ multiplex PCR; TCRdb keeps only in-frame clonotypes and omits some of them. There are about 490,000 clones in the sample; less than 80% occur only once, and approximately 12% lies in the top ten. The sequenced material came from PBMCs. Receptors were obtained from a woman in her 40s in good health. Some clones in this sample may be carry-over from other donors' samples. The CDR3 runs from the conserved cysteine through the conserved F or W. D genes are given only for firm matches. Not all rows give a size; the values are once, few, many and, for expanded clones, a class.

.	TRBV5-1	TRBJ2-2	.	CASSLEVQTNTGELFF	TGCGCCAGCAGCTTGGAGGTTCAGACGAACACCGGGGAGCTGTTTTTT
few	TRBV7-6	TRBJ2-7	TRBD2	CASSPLGSGGYEQYF	TGTGCCAGCAGCCCGTTGGGTAGCGGGGGCTACGAGCAGTACTTC
.	TRBV19	TRBJ1-5	.	CASSILDRIYSNQPQHF	TGTGCCAGTAGTATCCTGGACAGAATATATAGCAATCAGCCCCAGCATTTT
few	TRBV7-2	TRBJ1-1	.	CASSLEGASEAFF	TGTGCCAGCAGCTTAGAGGGAGCCTCTGAAGCTTTCTTT
.	TRBV4-1	TRBJ2-5	.	CASSQDRGGGETQYF	TGCGCCAGCAGCCAAGATAGAGGGGGAGGAGAGACCCAGTACTTC
.	TRBV19	TRBJ2-7	.	CASSNRDNAYEQYF	TGTGCCAGTAGTAACCGGGACAATGCCTACGAGCAGTACTTC
.	TRBV19	TRBJ1-5	.	CASSPRHGNQPQHF	TGTGCCAGTAGTCCACGACACGGCAATCAGCCCCAGCATTTT
.	TRBV7-3	TRBJ2-2	TRBD1	CASSLDGGQANTGELFF	TGTGCCAGCAGCCTAGATGGGGGACAGGCGAACACCGGGGAGCTGTTTTTT
.	TRBV15	TRBJ1-5	.	CATSRDLEQPQHF	TGTGCCACCAGCAGAGATCTCGAACAGCCCCAGCATTTT
.	TRBV25-1	TRBJ2-1	TRBD2	CASSEYRTGGSYNEQFF	TGTGCCAGCAGTGAATACCGAACGGGGGGGAGTTACAATGAGCAGTTCTTC
.	TRBV19	TRBJ2-1	.	CASSIGTVNEQFF	TGTGCCAGTAGTATAGGGACCGTCAATGAGCAGTTCTTC
.	TRBV4-3	TRBJ2-3	.	CASSQDRASGTDTQYF	TGCGCCAGCAGCCAAGACAGGGCGTCGGGCACAGATACGCAGTATTTT
.	TRBV6-5	TRBJ2-7	TRBD1	CASSYWQGVRYEQYF	TGTGCCAGCAGTTATTGGCAGGGGGTACGCTACGAGCAGTACTTC
.	TRBV30	TRBJ2-2	.	CAWGRGTGELFF	TGTGCCTGGGGCCGGGGCACCGGGGAGCTGTTTTTT
once	TRBV27	TRBJ2-1	TRBD2	CASSSWTSGSDEQFF	TGTGCCAGCAGTTCCTGGACTAGCGGGAGCGATGAGCAGTTCTTC
.	TRBV5-1	TRBJ2-7	TRBD1	CASSLGGQGRSYEQYF	TGCGCCAGCAGCTTGGGCGGACAGGGACGGAGCTACGAGCAGTACTTC
.	TRBV19	TRBJ1-5	.	CASSTPGYSNQPQHF	TGTGCCAGTAGTACCCCAGGGTATAGCAATCAGCCCCAGCATTTT
.	TRBV29-1	TRBJ2-5	TRBD1	CSVLDRVAQETQYF	TGCAGCGTCCTCGACAGGGTAGCTCAAGAGACCCAGTACTTC
.	TRBV29-1	TRBJ1-1	.	CSVGGGSTEAFF	TGCAGCGTTGGGGGGGGATCCACTGAAGCTTTCTTT
.	TRBV18	TRBJ2-5	.	CASSPDRQETQYF	TGTGCCAGCTCACCCGACCGACAAGAGACCCAGTACTTC